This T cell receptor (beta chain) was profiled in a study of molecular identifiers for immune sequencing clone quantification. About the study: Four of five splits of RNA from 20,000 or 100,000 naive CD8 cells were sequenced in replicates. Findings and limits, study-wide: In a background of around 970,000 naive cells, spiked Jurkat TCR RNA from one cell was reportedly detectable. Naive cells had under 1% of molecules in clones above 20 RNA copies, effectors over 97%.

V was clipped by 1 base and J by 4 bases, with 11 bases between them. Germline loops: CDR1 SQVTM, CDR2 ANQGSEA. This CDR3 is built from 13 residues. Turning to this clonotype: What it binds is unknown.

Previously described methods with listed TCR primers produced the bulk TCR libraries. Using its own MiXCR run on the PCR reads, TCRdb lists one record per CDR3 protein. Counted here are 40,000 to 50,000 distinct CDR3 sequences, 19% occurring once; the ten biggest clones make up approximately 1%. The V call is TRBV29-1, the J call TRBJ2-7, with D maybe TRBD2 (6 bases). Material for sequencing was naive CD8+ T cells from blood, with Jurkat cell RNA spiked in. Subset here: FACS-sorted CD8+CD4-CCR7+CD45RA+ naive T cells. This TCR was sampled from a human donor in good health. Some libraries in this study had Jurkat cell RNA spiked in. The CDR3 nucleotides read TGCAGCGTTGAAGGCGGGGAAGGGTACGAGCAGTACTTC. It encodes CSVEGGEGYEQYF.